The clone carrying this T cell receptor beta chain was found a few times. The sample originates from a study of T cells after yellow fever vaccination. The CDR3 runs 17 residues. V was clipped by 1 base and J by 4 bases; unmatched bases: 7. TCRdb redid the calling of the 5' RACE reads with MiXCR, one entry per CDR3 protein. Of about 120,000 distinct CDR3 sequences listed, roughly 6.8% are singletons. Material: CD4+ T cells sorted from PBMCs, obtained around 45 days after the first yellow fever vaccination. This TCR was recovered from a man aged 18 to 29 who received the YFV17D yellow fever vaccine. This chain connects TRBV12-3 or TRBV12-4 to TRBJ2-7, with 13 bases lining up with TRBD2. CDR3 residues: CASSLDPPGLAGYEQYF. The DNA for the CDR3 is TGTGCCAGCAGTTTAGACCCCCCGGGACTAGCGGGGTACGAGCAGTACTTC.